Below are 15 T cell receptor beta chains sequenced from a single sample in a study of human thymus T cells. Produced via immunoSEQ multiplex PCR; TCRdb's table is partial and in-frame only. The sample consists of roughly 130,000 clones, around 94% of them appearing once. Resections from corrective heart surgery provided thymus tissue. Sequencing was done on a sample of thymus tissue. The receptors originated from a boy under three years old with a congenital heart defect but otherwise immunologically healthy.

The chain links TRBV28 to TRBJ1-4; 8 bases map to TRBD1. With V trimmed by 2 bases and J by 7 bases, 6 bases remained unmatched. The CDR3 length is 15 residues. Germline V gives CDR1 MDHEN, CDR2 SYDVKM. This CDR3 reads CASSLRTGTAEKLFF. The CDR3 DNA reads as TGTGCCAGCAGTTTAAGGACAGGGACGGCTGAAAAACTGTTTTTT. Using reference TRBV28 and TRBJ1-4 for the parts outside the CDR3, the full variable domain is DVKVTQSSRYLVKRTGEKVFLECVQDMDHENMFWYRQDPGLGLRLIYFSYDVKMKEKGDIPEGYSVSREKKERFSLILESASTNQTSMYLCASSLRTGTAEKLFFGSGTQLSVL.

This chain joins TRBV7-9 and TRBJ1-1; possible D gene TRBD1, 6 bases. The CDR3 runs 14 residues. Trimming took 5 bases from V and 1 from J, leaving 11 bases between them. Looked up from germline, CDR1 is SEHNR and CDR2 is FQNEAQ (reference sequence). The CDR3 DNA reads as TGTGCCAGCAGCAAACCACAGGGGAACACTGAAGCTTTCTTT. Protein product: CASSKPQGNTEAFF. Full variable domain (missing parts from reference TRBV7-9 and TRBJ1-1): DTGVSQNPRHKITKRGQNVTFRCDPISEHNRLYWYRQTLGQGPEFLTYFQNEAQLEKSRLLSDRFSAERPKGSFSTLEIQRTEQGDSAMYLCASSKPQGNTEAFFGQGTRLTVV.

The chain combines TRBV2 with TRBJ2-5; the match to TRBD2 covers 11 bases. The V gene's germline CDR1 is SNHLY and CDR2 FYNNEI. The CDR3 extends over 15 amino acids. V dropped 5 bases and J dropped 4; count of bases not matched to a gene: 6. CDR3: CASSTTSGGLETQYF. DNA for the CDR3: TGTGCCAGCAGTACTACTAGCGGGGGTCTAGAGACCCAGTACTTC.

This clone has only one observation. The gene calls are TRBV5-1 and TRBJ2-6; D is unresolved. CDR1 and CDR2 from the germline V gene are SGHRS and YFSETQ. This CDR3 spans 16 amino acids. V gave up 0 bases and J gave up 4 bases, with 11 bases separating them. The CDR3 protein is CASSLGRGVGANVLTF. The CDR3 coding sequence is TGCGCCAGCAGCTTGGGGCGTGGGGTCGGGGCCAACGTCCTGACTTTC.

This chain joins TRBV6-5 and TRBJ1-1; D uncertain. The CDR3 runs 15 residues. Germline V gene data show CDR1 as MNHEY and CDR2 as SVGAGI. V was cut by 6 bases and J by 1 base, with 15 bases left in between. The CDR3 sequence: CASSSGLEENTEAFF. The CDR3, as DNA: TGTGCCAGCAGCTCCGGTTTGGAGGAGAACACTGAAGCTTTCTTT.

CDR3 sequence (DNA): TGTGCCAGCAGCAAACCGACAGGGGGGAACACTGAAGCTTTCTTT. Its translation: CASSKPTGGNTEAFF. The chain is built from TRBV7-6 and TRBJ1-1; TRBD1 matches 9 bases. CDR1 is SGHVS and CDR2 is FNYEAQ in the germline V gene. The CDR3 totals 15 residues. Unmatched junction bases numbered 5, after V lost 5 bases and J lost 1 base.

The chain carries TRBV6-1 and TRBJ2-2; D is possibly TRBD1 or TRBD2 (5 bases each). The CDR3 has 18 residues. Trimming took 0 bases from V and 3 from J, leaving 17 bases between them. The V gene's germline CDR1 is MNHNS and CDR2 SASEGT. DNA of the CDR3: TGTGCCAGCAGTGAAGCTCCGAGTCAGGGACGGGACACCGGGGAGCTGTTTTTT. Protein sequence: CASSEAPSQGRDTGELFF.

The chain uses TRBV10-1 and TRBJ1-4, with no clear D. Looked up from germline, CDR1 is WNHNN and CDR2 is SYGVQD (reference sequence). The CDR3 sequence is 14 residues long. Trimming removed 4 bases at V and 6 bases at J, with 12 bases between. CDR3 nucleotides: TGCGCCAGCAGTGCCGGGATAGAGGATGAAAAACTGTTTTTT. Translated: CASSAGIEDEKLFF.

The genes are TRBV6-1 and TRBJ2-3; D may be TRBD2 (6 bases). This CDR3 is built from 12 residues. CDR1 and CDR2 from the germline V gene are MNHNS and SASEGT. Trimming pared 8 bases from V and 8 bases from J, leaving 14 bases between. The CDR3 loop is CASAVGGFTQYF. The CDR3 DNA reads as TGTGCCAGCGCGGTGGGGGGTTTTACGCAGTATTTT.

The chain uses TRBV19 and TRBJ1-5, with 7 positions matching TRBD1. Trimming cost V 4 bases and J 2 bases; bases outside gene matches: 2. This CDR3 has 14 residues. In germline, CDR1 is LNHDA, CDR2 SQIVND (reference sequence). In DNA, the CDR3 is TGTGCCAGTAGTAGACAGGGCCGCAATCAGCCCCAGCATTTT. It translates to CASSRQGRNQPQHF.

This clone was detected only a few times. The chain combines TRBV5-6 with TRBJ2-4; maybe TRBD1 (5 bases). The CDR3 spans 12 residues. The V gene's germline CDR1 is SGHDT and CDR2 YYEEEE. V dropped 1 base and J dropped 8 bases, with 7 bases sitting between them. CDR3: CASSLKGDIQYF. Here the CDR3 DNA reads TGTGCCAGCAGCTTGAAAGGGGACATTCAGTACTTC.

The CDR3 DNA reads as TGCGCCAGCAGCCAAAAGGATTATAATTCACCCCTCCACTTT. It translates to CASSQKDYNSPLHF. The J gene is TRBJ1-6, the V gene TRBV4-1; D gene unclear. Trimming took 2 bases from V and 4 from J, leaving 6 bases between them. CDR1 is MGHRA, CDR2 YSYEKL, per germline. CDR3 length: 14 residues.

J is TRBJ2-5 and V is TRBV5-1; 7 bases map to TRBD1. Germline assignment: CDR1 SGHRS and CDR2 YFSETQ. This CDR3 contains 16 residues. V lost 4 bases and J lost 2; bases outside the gene matches: 11. Here the CDR3 DNA reads TGCGCCAGCAGCCCGATGACAGGGCCTCCTCAAGAGACCCAGTACTTC. Translating it yields CASSPMTGPPQETQYF.

The rearrangement uses TRBV11-2 and TRBJ1-1; D gene unclear. Germline CDR1 is SGHAT and CDR2 is FQNNGV. The CDR3 extends over 14 amino acids. V lost 1 base and J 1 base, leaving 7 bases between the germline ends. The CDR3 protein is CASSLGSGNTEAFF. DNA of the CDR3: TGTGCCAGCAGCTTAGGATCAGGGAACACTGAAGCTTTCTTT.

V gene TRBV6-1 combines with J gene TRBJ1-4; D perhaps matches TRBD1 (5 bases). Looked up from germline, CDR1 is MNHNS and CDR2 is SASEGT. V lost 3 bases and J lost 14, with 10 bases in between. The CDR3 extends over 11 amino acids. The CDR3 bases are TGTGCCAGCAGTGACAGGGCGCCGCTGTTTTTT. It is translated as CASSDRAPLFF.